The 32 T cell receptor beta chains below come from one sample, sequenced in a study of beta chain features in type 1 diabetes. General study findings and limits: Type 1 diabetes patients had moderately but significantly shorter TCRB CDR3s in all four CD4+ subsets.

These receptors' targets are unknown. Of the isolated RNA, all was reverse transcribed, and so the sequenced material was expressed TCRB transcripts. Repertoires were generated with immunoSEQ multiplex PCR, while TCRdb's copy carries only in-frame clones and drops some. The profile covers 230,000 or so clones, with 16% appearing a single time and 0.065% to 0.1% taken by the ten largest. The sequenced sample was naive CD4+ T cells from blood. Every receptor here comes from a man aged 30 to 39 with type 1 diabetes.

The chain carries TRBV25-1 and TRBJ2-5, with 7 bases identical to TRBD1. The CDR3 extends over 15 amino acids. CDR1 is MGHDK, CDR2 SYGVNS, per germline. The V and J ends lost 3 bases and 2 bases, in that order; junction bases with no gene match: 6. The CDR3 protein is CASSDPRQGQETQYF. DNA of the CDR3: TGTGCCAGCAGTGATCCCCGACAGGGACAAGAGACCCAGTACTTC.

V usage is TRBV28 and J usage is TRBJ2-7, with TRBD2 identical over 7 bases. In germline, CDR1 is MDHEN, CDR2 SYDVKM. The CDR3 is 14 amino acids. The V segment lost 8 bases and the J segment 2 bases; nucleotides outside the gene matches: 9. DNA of the CDR3: TGTGCCAGCCGAATGCGGGAGCTGCCCTACGAGCAGTACTTC. As protein: CASRMRELPYEQYF.

The sample holds a few counts of this clone. The gene calls are TRBV29-1 and TRBJ2-1; tentatively, D is TRBD2 (6 bases). The V gene's germline CDR1 is SQVTM and CDR2 ANQGSEA. CDR3 length equals 11 residues. Trimming pared 4 bases from V and 10 bases from J, leaving 11 bases between. CDR3 bases: TGCAGCGTTGGACTAGGAAAGGAGCAGTTCTTC. It translates to CSVGLGKEQFF.

The chain carries TRBV30 and TRBJ2-2; possibly TRBD1 or TRBD2 for D (5 bases each). This CDR3 spans 15 amino acids. Trimming stripped 3 bases from V and 0 bases from J, with 11 bases between. Germline CDR1 and CDR2: GTSNPN and SVGIG (reference sequence). The CDR3 DNA sequence: TGTGCCTGGAGCCCCGGGACGGCGAACACCGGGGAGCTGTTTTTT. Protein: CAWSPGTANTGELFF.

This clone has only a few counts. This chain links TRBV29-1 with TRBJ1-2; no clear D. Between the trimmed V and J ends, which lost 2 bases and 11 bases, there was a span of 3 bases. The CDR3 has 8 residues. The germline V gene encodes CDR1 SQVTM and CDR2 ANQGSEA. The CDR3 DNA sequence: TGCAGCGTTGAACTATACACCTTC. It specifies CSVELYTF.

The chain recombines TRBV30 with TRBJ2-2; possibly TRBD1 for D (6 bases). CDR3 length equals 14 residues. The germline gives CDR1 GTSNPN, CDR2 SVGIG (reference sequence). The V end lost 4 bases, the J end lost 0 bases, and 9 bases lay between the germline ends. The CDR3 is CAWTPGANTGELFF. The CDR3 nucleotides are TGTGCCTGGACGCCAGGGGCGAACACCGGGGAGCTGTTTTTT.

The chain uses TRBV28 and TRBJ1-4, with a tentative D call TRBD1 (6 bases). Germline CDR1 MDHEN, CDR2 SYDVKM. Deletions cut 3 bases from V and 6 bases from J, with 11 bases between. This CDR3 contains 14 residues. The CDR3 coding sequence is TGTGCCAGCAGTTTGGGGACATATTATGAAAAACTGTTTTTT. Translation gives CASSLGTYYEKLFF.

J is TRBJ2-3 and V is TRBV9; D is possibly TRBD1 (5 bases). This CDR3 comprises 15 residues. Germline loops: CDR1 SGDLS, CDR2 YYNGEE. V lost 3 bases to trimming and J lost 3 bases, with 14 bases between them. The CDR3 loop is CASSGRQMWTDTQYF. The CDR3 nucleotides read TGTGCCAGCAGCGGAAGACAGATGTGGACAGATACGCAGTATTTT.

This clone has just a few counts. The chain couples TRBV25-1 to TRBJ2-1; D is undetermined. Germline lookup yields CDR1 MGHDK and CDR2 SYGVNS. With 4 bases removed from V and 5 bases from J, the gap between germline ends came to 12 bases. The CDR3 is made up of 14 amino acids. The DNA of the CDR3 is TGTGCCAGCAGTGGTTTGAGACGGAACAATGAGCAGTTCTTC. Its protein is CASSGLRRNNEQFF.

This clone was counted between two and nine times. The rearrangement uses TRBV15 and TRBJ2-7; 14 bases are a match to TRBD2. CDR1 is LNHNV and CDR2 is YYDKDF in the germline V gene (reference sequence). This CDR3 is built from 19 residues. V gave up 4 bases and J gave up 2 bases; unmatched junction bases: 13. CDR3 DNA: TGTGCCACCAGCATCCGGACTTGGGGGACTAGCGGGAGCGCCTACGAGCAGTACTTC. Protein: CATSIRTWGTSGSAYEQYF.

This clone was seen only a few times. This rearrangement joins TRBV5-6 to TRBJ2-3, with TRBD1 matching over 7 bases. Trimming at V came to 4 bases and at J to 0 bases, leaving 11 bases not matched to a gene. There are 17 residues in the CDR3. Germline V gene lookup returns CDR1 SGHDT and CDR2 YYEEEE. Here the CDR3 reads CASSQLRDSLSTDTQYF. DNA for the CDR3: TGTGCCAGCAGCCAACTCCGGGACAGCCTTAGCACAGATACGCAGTATTTT.

This chain joins TRBV21-1 and TRBJ2-5; the DNA was not used to check the table's D call, TRBD1. TRBV21-1 is recorded as a pseudogene. CDR3 length equals 17 residues. The CDR3 nucleotides are TGTGCCAGCAGCAAAGTAGCCCCTAGATCCTTAAGGGGGACCCAGTACTTC. Translation: CASSKVAPRSLRGTQYF.

The V and J genes are TRBV29-1 and TRBJ2-6; no reliable D call. Trimming left V 4 bases short and J 0 bases short, with 10 bases between. The CDR3 is made up of 15 amino acids. The germline V gene has CDR1 SQVTM and CDR2 ANQGSEA. The CDR3 protein is CSVGRRLSGANVLTF. CDR3 bases: TGCAGCGTTGGACGGCGGCTCTCTGGGGCCAACGTCCTGACTTTC.

The chain is built from TRBV7-2 and TRBJ1-4; D gene ambiguous. Germline CDR1 and CDR2: SGHTA and FQGNSA. This CDR3 has 12 residues. V dropped 5 bases and J dropped 7 bases, with 8 bases sitting between them. The CDR3 sequence is CASSTVGEKLFF. The CDR3 region has the DNA TGTGCCAGCAGCACCGTGGGTGAAAAACTGTTTTTT.

This clone showed up just a few times. V and J are TRBV29-1 and TRBJ1-1, with TRBD1 as a possible D gene (6 bases). The CDR3 extends over 12 amino acids. With 7 bases removed from V and 0 bases from J, the gap between germline ends came to 9 bases. Looked up from germline, CDR1 is SQVTM and CDR2 is ANQGSEA. CDR3: CSGTEMNTEAFF. Here the CDR3 DNA reads TGCAGCGGGACAGAGATGAACACTGAAGCTTTCTTT.

Only a few counts were recorded for this clone. The V and J genes are TRBV15 and TRBJ2-3; possibly TRBD1 for D (5 bases). Germline V gene data show CDR1 as LNHNV and CDR2 as YYDKDF (reference sequence). The CDR3 is 14 amino acids. V shed 2 bases and J shed 6 bases, with 12 bases lying between them. Here the CDR3 DNA reads TGTGCCACCAGCAGACAGGGTCCTGGGGATACGCAGTATTTT. Translating it yields CATSRQGPGDTQYF. Looking up the rest from reference TRBV15 and TRBJ2-3 gives the full variable domain: DAMVIQNPRYQVTQFGKPVTLSCSQTLNHNVMYWYQQKSSQAPKLLFHYYDKDFNNEADTPDNFQSRRPNTSFCFLDIRSPGLGDTAMYLCATSRQGPGDTQYFGPGTRLTVL.

This clone has a single count. V usage is TRBV28 and J usage is TRBJ2-7; perhaps TRBD1 as D (5 bases). The germline gives CDR1 MDHEN, CDR2 SYDVKM. Trimming removed 3 bases at V and 6 bases at J, with 18 bases between. CDR3 length: 15 residues. The DNA for the CDR3 is TGTGCCAGCAGTTTTTGGGGCCCCCTGGGGCTCGAGCAGTACTTC. This codes for CASSFWGPLGLEQYF.

This clone turned up a few times. The CDR3 nucleotides are TGCGCCAGCAGCCAAGAGTCCCGAGTTTTGGGCGAGCAGTACTTC. It is translated as CASSQESRVLGEQYF. The chain recombines TRBV4-1 with TRBJ2-7, with D hard to call. The CDR3 has 15 residues. V was clipped by 0 bases and J by 6 bases, with 15 bases between them. CDR1 and CDR2 (germline): MGHRA, YSYEKL.

The J gene is TRBJ1-1, the V gene TRBV27; the match to TRBD1 covers 7 bases. The germline CDR1 and CDR2 sequences are MNHEY and SMNVEV (reference sequence). This CDR3 has 15 amino acids. The V and J ends lost 5 bases and 4 bases, in that order; junction bases with no gene match: 10. The CDR3 spells CASSTDLQGRTEAFF. The CDR3, as DNA: TGTGCCAGCAGTACGGACTTACAGGGGCGCACTGAAGCTTTCTTT.

The chain is built from TRBV4-1 and TRBJ2-4, with D perhaps TRBD2 (6 bases). CDR3 length equals 16 residues. V lost 4 bases to trimming and J lost 3 bases, with 16 bases between them. Germline V lookup: CDR1 MGHRA, CDR2 YSYEKL. The CDR3 DNA sequence: TGCGCCAGCAGCCCCGGAGGGGACTCCGTCAAAAACATTCAGTACTTC. This sequence encodes CASSPGGDSVKNIQYF.

The CDR3 reads CASSYQGAQETQYF. The DNA of the CDR3 is TGTGCCAGCAGCTATCAGGGTGCCCAAGAGACCCAGTACTTC. The chain couples TRBV7-2 to TRBJ2-5; weak D call: TRBD1 (5 bases). The V end was cut by 4 bases, the J end by 1 base, with 10 bases between. The CDR3 runs to 14 residues. The V gene's germline CDR1 is SGHTA and CDR2 FQGNSA.

Only a few counts were recorded for this clone. The chain couples TRBV9 to TRBJ2-2; D is ambiguous. The CDR3 is made up of 13 amino acids. Germline V lookup: CDR1 SGDLS, CDR2 YYNGEE. V dropped 3 bases and J dropped 5 bases, with 8 bases sitting between them. Here the CDR3 reads CASSGDTTGELFF. CDR3 DNA: TGTGCCAGCAGCGGCGACACAACCGGGGAGCTGTTTTTT.

This clone was recorded a few times. Other DNA sequences of this sample code for an identical CDR3. The chain is built from TRBV28 and TRBJ2-7, with 7 bases identical to TRBD1. Losses at the gene ends were 6 bases for V and 2 bases for J; bases not matched to a gene: 1. This CDR3 is built from 12 residues. Germline assignment: CDR1 MDHEN and CDR2 SYDVKM. The chain's CDR3 is CASRTGTYEQYF. Written as DNA, the CDR3 is TGTGCCAGCAGGACAGGGACCTACGAGCAGTACTTC. The entire variable domain, with the rest obtained from reference TRBV28 and TRBJ2-7, is as follows: DVKVTQSSRYLVKRTGEKVFLECVQDMDHENMFWYRQDPGLGLRLIYFSYDVKMKEKGDIPEGYSVSREKKERFSLILESASTNQTSMYLCASRTGTYEQYFGPGTRLTVT.

This chain connects TRBV11-1 to TRBJ2-3; D unclear. The V end was cut by 1 base, the J end by 1 base, with 6 bases between. CDR1 and CDR2 (germline): SGHAT, FQDESV (reference sequence). CDR3 length equals 14 residues. The CDR3 region has the DNA TGTGCCAGCAGCTTAGTTGGGGGCACAGATACGCAGTATTTT. As protein: CASSLVGGTDTQYF. The full variable domain, in which reference TRBV11-1 and TRBJ2-3 provide the parts outside the CDR3, is EAEVAQSPRYKITEKSQAVAFWCDPISGHATLYWYRQILGQGPELLVQFQDESVVDDSQLPKDRFSAERLKGVDSTLKIQPAELGDSAMYLCASSLVGGTDTQYFGPGTRLTVL.

The table lists this clone with a few counts. The gene calls are TRBV29-1 and TRBJ2-3, with D uncertain. V was pared by 7 bases and J by 2 bases, with 10 bases between. CDR3 size: 12 residues. Germline loops: CDR1 SQVTM, CDR2 ANQGSEA. The CDR3 is CSGDGDTDTQYF. CDR3 DNA: TGCAGCGGTGATGGGGACACAGATACGCAGTATTTT.

In this sample, this clone turned up a few times. The chain recombines TRBV28 with TRBJ2-1; 9 bases line up with TRBD2. With V trimmed by 4 bases and J by 5 bases, 3 bases remained unmatched. The CDR3 sequence is 14 residues long. In germline, CDR1 is MDHEN, CDR2 SYDVKM. The CDR3 DNA sequence: TGTGCCAGCAGTTGGGCTAGCGGGAACAATGAGCAGTTCTTC. As protein: CASSWASGNNEQFF.

The V call is TRBV18, the J call TRBJ2-5, with D maybe TRBD1 (6 bases). From germline, CDR1 is KGHSH and CDR2 LQKENI. CDR3 size: 15 residues. V dropped 6 bases and J dropped 7 bases, with 21 bases sitting between them. Written as DNA, the CDR3 is TGTGCCAGCTCCCCGCCGGGACAAAAAAGTGGGACCCAGTACTTC. This gives the protein CASSPPGQKSGTQYF.

This rearrangement joins TRBV18 to TRBJ2-3; D is perhaps TRBD1 (5 bases). Germline CDR1 and CDR2: KGHSH and LQKENI. V gave up 6 bases and J gave up 4 bases, with 14 bases separating them. CDR3 length: 14 amino acids. The CDR3 sequence: CASSQEPTADTQYF. CDR3 DNA: TGTGCCAGCTCTCAAGAGCCGACAGCAGATACGCAGTATTTT.

The chain links TRBV7-2 to TRBJ2-7; 10 bases align to TRBD1. Per the germline V gene, CDR1 is SGHTA and CDR2 is FQGNSA. The CDR3 extends over 16 amino acids. Losses at the gene ends were 2 bases for V and 5 bases for J; bases not matched to a gene: 9. This CDR3 reads CASSLNLDRGLNEQYF. In DNA form, the CDR3 reads TGTGCCAGCAGCTTAAACCTTGACAGGGGGCTCAACGAGCAGTACTTC.

The V call is TRBV7-9, the J call TRBJ2-7; a weak D match, TRBD2 (5 bases). The V end lost 8 bases, the J end lost 2 bases, and 16 bases lay between the germline ends. CDR1 and CDR2 (germline): SEHNR, FQNEAQ (reference sequence). The CDR3 runs to 14 residues. The CDR3 sequence: CASGPDSTTYEQYF. DNA of the CDR3: TGTGCCAGCGGCCCGGACTCAACAACCTACGAGCAGTACTTC. Full variable domain (rest looked up from reference TRBV7-9 and TRBJ2-7): DTGVSQNPRHKITKRGQNVTFRCDPISEHNRLYWYRQTLGQGPEFLTYFQNEAQLEKSRLLSDRFSAERPKGSFSTLEIQRTEQGDSAMYLCASGPDSTTYEQYFGPGTRLTVT.

As for this clone: Other DNA variants within this sample encode the same CDR3. This chain links TRBV7-2 with TRBJ2-5; D remains ambiguous. Germline CDR1 is SGHTA and CDR2 is FQGNSA. The length of the CDR3 is 11 residues. Between the trimmed V and J ends, which lost 1 base and 5 bases, there was a span of 2 bases. CDR3 region: CASSLVETQYF. The CDR3 DNA follows: TGTGCCAGCAGCTTAGTGGAGACCCAGTACTTC.

This clone was observed a handful of times. The genes are TRBV9 and TRBJ2-6; no clear D gene. Trimming took off 0 bases at V and 1 base at J, with 2 bases between the two ends. Germline V gene lookup returns CDR1 SGDLS and CDR2 YYNGEE. This CDR3 has 14 residues. CDR3: CASSVGSGANVLTF. CDR3 in DNA: TGTGCCAGCAGCGTAGGATCTGGGGCCAACGTCCTGACTTTC.